This is a list of T cell receptor beta chains from one sample in a study of blood T cell repertoires in COVID-19. Libraries were prepared by immunoSEQ multiplex PCR; TCRdb keeps only in-frame clonotypes and omits some of them. Of about 220,000 clones in the sample, roughly four fifths were seen once. Sequencing input: peripheral blood. All receptors come from a woman in her 70s with acute or convalescent COVID-19. CDR3s include the opening cysteine and the closing phenylalanine or tryptophan. The order of the fields is V gene, D gene, J gene, clone size, CDR3 DNA, CDR3 protein. D genes are given only for firm matches. Clone sizes are given selectively: once, few, many, or a class where the clone is expanded.

v_gene: TRBV5-1
d_gene: TRBD1
j_gene: TRBJ1-3
abundance: NA
CDR3nt: TGCGCCAGCAGCGACCTGATACCCGGTGACAGGGGGACGAGAGGAAACACCATATATTTT
CDR3aa: CASSDLIPGDRGTRGNTIYF

v_gene: TRBV4-3
d_gene: TRBD1
j_gene: TRBJ1-6
abundance: NA
CDR3nt: TGCGCCAGCAGGCGGGACAGATACAATTCACCCCTCCACTTT
CDR3aa: CASRRDRYNSPLHF

v_gene: TRBV9
d_gene: TRBD1
j_gene: TRBJ1-6
abundance: NA
CDR3nt: TGTGCCAGCAGCGTAGGTGTCAGGGGGGATAATTCACCCCTCCACTTT
CDR3aa: CASSVGVRGDNSPLHF

v_gene: TRBV10-3
d_gene: TRBD1
j_gene: TRBJ2-1
abundance: NA
CDR3nt: TGTGCCATGAAACAGGGGGCTTCCTACAATGAGCAGTTCTTC
CDR3aa: CAMKQGASYNEQFF

v_gene: TRBV9
d_gene: NA
j_gene: TRBJ2-5
abundance: NA
CDR3nt: TGTGCCAGCAGCGTAGGTGGCGGTTTACAAGAGACCCAGTACTTC
CDR3aa: CASSVGGGLQETQYF

v_gene: TRBV7-9
d_gene: TRBD2
j_gene: TRBJ2-1
abundance: NA
CDR3nt: TGTGCCAGCAGCTTTAGCGGGGGGGCCTACAATGAGCAGTTCTTC
CDR3aa: CASSFSGGAYNEQFF

v_gene: TRBV5-6
d_gene: TRBD1
j_gene: TRBJ2-1
abundance: NA
CDR3nt: TGTGCCAGCAGCTGGGTACAGGGGTACAATGAGCAGTTCTTC
CDR3aa: CASSWVQGYNEQFF

v_gene: TRBV2
d_gene: NA
j_gene: TRBJ1-4
abundance: NA
CDR3nt: TGTGCCAGCAGTGACAGTGCAACTAATGAAAAACTGTTTTTT
CDR3aa: CASSDSATNEKLFF

v_gene: TRBV5-8
d_gene: NA
j_gene: TRBJ2-4
abundance: NA
CDR3nt: TGTGCCAGCGGACGGGAAGCCAAAAACATTCAGTACTTC
CDR3aa: CASGREAKNIQYF

v_gene: TRBV21-1
d_gene: NA
j_gene: TRBJ1-5
abundance: NA
CDR3nt: TGTGCCAGCAGCATGAAAATCCCCCCGGCAGGGCTTAATCAGCCCCAGCATTTT
CDR3aa: CASSMKIPPAGLNQPQHF

v_gene: TRBV6-5
d_gene: TRBD1
j_gene: TRBJ1-5
abundance: NA
CDR3nt: TGTGCCAGCAGATTAACAGGGGACCAGCCCCAGCATTTT
CDR3aa: CASRLTGDQPQHF

v_gene: TRBV9
d_gene: TRBD1
j_gene: TRBJ1-4
abundance: NA
CDR3nt: TGTGCCAGTACCACAGGGGATAATGAAAAACTGTTTTTT
CDR3aa: CASTTGDNEKLFF

v_gene: TRBV6-5
d_gene: NA
j_gene: TRBJ1-2
abundance: NA
CDR3nt: TGTGCCAGCAGTCCAGGGATAGGAGGCTACACCTTC
CDR3aa: CASSPGIGGYTF

v_gene: TRBV13
d_gene: TRBD1
j_gene: TRBJ1-3
abundance: once
CDR3nt: TGTGCCAGCAGCCTCACAGGGGAATACATCTCTGGAAACACCATATATTTT
CDR3aa: CASSLTGEYISGNTIYF

v_gene: TRBV19
d_gene: NA
j_gene: TRBJ1-5
abundance: NA
CDR3nt: TGTGCCAGTAGTGCCCAAGAGGTAGCGGGACAGCCCCAGCATTTT
CDR3aa: CASSAQEVAGQPQHF

v_gene: TRBV3-1/TRBV3-2
d_gene: NA
j_gene: TRBJ1-1
abundance: few
CDR3nt: TGTGCCAGCAGCCTCAGGGTCACTGAAGCTTTCTTT
CDR3aa: CASSLRVTEAFF

v_gene: TRBV7-2
d_gene: NA
j_gene: TRBJ2-7
abundance: NA
CDR3nt: TGTGCCAGCAGCTCCCTTAGGACAGCCGCCTACGAGCAGTACTTC
CDR3aa: CASSSLRTAAYEQYF

v_gene: TRBV6-5
d_gene: TRBD1
j_gene: TRBJ1-1
abundance: NA
CDR3nt: TGTGCCAGCAGTTACTCCATAGGGACAGTAAACACTGAAGCTTTCTTT
CDR3aa: CASSYSIGTVNTEAFF

v_gene: TRBV6-1
d_gene: TRBD2
j_gene: TRBJ2-1
abundance: NA
CDR3nt: TGTGCCAGCAGTGAACTGAGCGGGGGGGCCAATGAGCAGTTCTTC
CDR3aa: CASSELSGGANEQFF

v_gene: TRBV7-2
d_gene: NA
j_gene: TRBJ1-5
abundance: once
CDR3nt: TGTGCCAGCAGCTGGGGGGGGGCTAGCAATCAGCCCCAGCATTTT
CDR3aa: CASSWGGASNQPQHF